Sequencing of this T cell receptor beta chain was carried out in a study of Tregs in tolerant kidney transplant recipients. Method: immunoSEQ multiplex PCR; TCRdb's copy keeps in-frame clones and lacks some. The table includes 90,000 to 120,000 clones, around 91% detected once. CD4+CD25+CD127- Tregs, CD4+CD25- non-Tregs, CD4 and CD8 cells were sorted. With respect to this clone: Antigen specificity is unknown.

Trimming cost V 5 bases and J 6 bases; bases outside gene matches: 5. This CDR3 has 13 amino acids. Germline V gene sequence: CDR1 MDHEN, CDR2 SYDVKM. Study-wide results and caveats: Findings come from small patient numbers and require larger validation. The most relevant donor-specific Treg TCRbeta repertoire apparently came from expansion with activated donor B cells.

This specimen consisted of CD4+ T cells from blood, obtained before the transplant. This TCR came from a human donor who received a combined kidney and bone marrow transplant. This chain connects TRBV28 to TRBJ2-3, with TRBD1 identical over 7 bases. For the CDR3, the DNA is TGTGCCAGCAGTCTAGACAGGGTTGATACGCAGTATTTT. Translating it yields CASSLDRVDTQYF. Based on the CDR3 plus reference TRBV28 and TRBJ2-3, the full variable domain is DVKVTQSSRYLVKRTGEKVFLECVQDMDHENMFWYRQDPGLGLRLIYFSYDVKMKEKGDIPEGYSVSREKKERFSLILESASTNQTSMYLCASSLDRVDTQYFGPGTRLTVL.